Below, 12 T cell receptor beta chains from the same sample are listed, as sequenced in a study of T cell changes during pregnancy in multiple sclerosis. Produced via immunoSEQ multiplex PCR; TCRdb's table is partial and in-frame only. Of about 110,000 clones listed, under 95% were seen once; the top ten hold roughly 1.6%. The sample consisted of peripheral blood, taken before pregnancy. The receptors derive from a female donor with multiple sclerosis, enrolled in a pregnancy study.

The chain joins TRBV6-1 to TRBJ1-1; TRBD1 matches at 8 bases. The CDR3 covers 15 residues. CDR1 and CDR2 from the germline V gene are MNHNS and SASEGT. V lost 4 bases, J lost 1 base, and 5 bases stayed unmatched. The CDR3 DNA reads TGTGCCAGCAGTGTGGACAGGGCGAGGAACACTGAAGCTTTCTTT. It is translated as CASSVDRARNTEAFF.

This chain connects TRBV7-2 to TRBJ1-5, with 10 bases identical to TRBD1. The germline V gene has CDR1 SGHTA and CDR2 FQGNSA. The CDR3 extends over 16 amino acids. Trimming cost V 3 bases and J 8 bases; bases outside gene matches: 10. For the CDR3, the DNA is TGTGCCAGCAGCTTGGAATCCGGGACAGGGGTGAAGCCCCAGCATTTT. This codes for CASSLESGTGVKPQHF.

The J gene is TRBJ2-7, the V gene TRBV18; 7 positions match TRBD1. The CDR3 covers 13 residues. The germline V gene encodes CDR1 KGHSH and CDR2 LQKENI. V was pared by 8 bases and J by 0 bases, with 4 bases of the junction left unmatched. The CDR3 sequence: CASARDSSYEQYF. The CDR3 coding sequence is TGTGCCAGCGCACGGGACAGCTCCTACGAGCAGTACTTC.

The table lists this clone with a count of one. The V gene is TRBV18, the J gene TRBJ1-1; D perhaps matches TRBD1 (6 bases). Germline V gene data show CDR1 as KGHSH and CDR2 as LQKENI. The length of the CDR3 is 18 residues. V shed 6 bases and J shed 5 bases, with 28 bases lying between them. DNA for the CDR3: TGTGCCAGCTCTCAAACGGGATCGACAGGAAGCCTGCGGACTGAAGCTTTCTTT. As protein: CASSQTGSTGSLRTEAFF.

This clone was observed once. The J gene is TRBJ2-4, the V gene TRBV23-1; D may be TRBD2 (5 bases). TRBV23-1 is flagged as an ORF with uncertain function. Trimming took off 4 bases at V and 1 base at J, with 11 bases between the two ends. The CDR3 length is 15 residues. The CDR3 spells CASSLARVAKNIQYF. In DNA form, the CDR3 reads TGCGCCAGCAGTCTTGCGAGGGTGGCCAAAAACATTCAGTACTTC.

This clone was observed a single time. The rearrangement links TRBV19 to TRBJ2-2; TRBD2 agrees at 11 bases. This CDR3 contains 15 residues. The V gene end was trimmed by 3 bases and the J gene end by 6 bases; junction bases not matched to a gene: 3. Germline CDR1 is LNHDA and CDR2 is SQIVND (reference sequence). The CDR3 DNA follows: TGTGCCAGTAGTATTTTAGCGGGAGGGCCCGGGGAGCTGTTTTTT. Residues: CASSILAGGPGELFF.

V usage is TRBV27 and J usage is TRBJ2-1, with D possibly matching TRBD2 (5 bases). The CDR3 has 14 residues. V was clipped by 2 bases and J by 2 bases, with 7 bases between them. Germline V gene lookup returns CDR1 MNHEY and CDR2 SMNVEV (reference sequence). The CDR3 loop is CASSLSGTYNEQFF. The CDR3 DNA reads as TGTGCCAGCAGTTTAAGCGGCACCTACAATGAGCAGTTCTTC.

The chain employs TRBV23-1 and TRBJ2-2, with 7 bases fitting TRBD2. TRBV23-1 is recorded as an ORF, its role being uncertain. This CDR3 comprises 15 residues. The ends lost 6 bases at V and 0 bases at J; junction bases unmatched: 4. CDR3 amino acids: CASRVRGTNTGELFF. For the CDR3, the DNA is TGCGCCAGCAGAGTGCGGGGGACGAACACCGGGGAGCTGTTTTTT.

The chain combines TRBV19 with TRBJ1-2; a possible D gene is TRBD1 (5 bases). V was clipped by 7 bases and J by 2 bases, with 17 bases between them. This CDR3 has 15 residues. In germline, CDR1 is LNHDA, CDR2 SQIVND (reference sequence). For the CDR3, the DNA is TGTGCCAGTACTGGACAACCCCGGCGGAACTATGGCTACACCTTC. Protein sequence: CASTGQPRRNYGYTF.

This sequence joins TRBV6-1 and TRBJ1-4, with TRBD1 matching over 7 bases. V lost 8 bases, J lost 2 bases, and 2 bases stayed unmatched. Germline V CDR1 and CDR2: MNHNS, SASEGT. The CDR3 spans 13 residues. This chain's CDR3 is CASSGGTNEKLFF. The CDR3 nucleotides read TGTGCCAGCTCAGGGGGGACTAATGAAAAACTGTTTTTT.

The chain has TRBV9 and TRBJ2-1, with 7 bases identical to TRBD2. V lost 3 bases and J lost 12; bases outside the gene matches: 9. From germline, CDR1 is SGDLS and CDR2 YYNGEE. This CDR3 region has 13 residues. This chain's CDR3 is CASSGTQRGGQFF. The CDR3 coding sequence is TGTGCCAGCAGCGGAACTCAGCGGGGAGGGCAGTTCTTC.

The chain is built from TRBV15 and TRBJ2-1; D unresolved. V lost 1 base and J lost 2, with 21 bases in between. This CDR3 has 19 residues. Germline CDR1 LNHNV, CDR2 YYDKDF (reference sequence). In nucleotides, the CDR3 is TGTGCCACCAGCAGAGGACCCCCTACAGTAAGTTCAACCTACAATGAGCAGTTCTTC. Residues: CATSRGPPTVSSTYNEQFF.